The source of this TCR beta chain is a study of human T cells and chemical hapten exposure. Points from the study as a whole: Counts of TCRs above 1 in 1000 frequency stayed unchanged with DPC sensitization.

Time point defined: healthy volunteer bleed at 2 weeks. Sequencing started from total RNA isolated from unfractionated whole blood. The table lists this clonotype with a few counts. The antigen is undetermined. Per the study methods: From about 20,000 to 690,000 TCRs were found per sample, with a median of approximately 96,000. TCRdb reanalysed the RACE reads using MiXCR and keeps one entry per CDR3 protein. These V and J calls rely on TCRdb rather than the paper's analysis. The sample has some 90,000 distinct CDR3 sequences, approximately 8.2% seen once. Trimming shortened V by 5 bases and J by 9 bases, and 12 bases separated the two germline ends. Germline CDR1 SNHLY, CDR2 FYNNEI. The CDR3 has 12 residues.

The TCR sequence derives from a female donor in good health. Some clones in this sample may be carry-over from other donors' samples. The specimen was whole blood. J is TRBJ2-3 and V is TRBV2, with D maybe TRBD1 (6 bases). CDR3 amino acids: CASSMDSRTQYF. As DNA, the CDR3 is TGTGCCAGCAGTATGGACAGTCGCACGCAGTATTTT.